This T cell receptor (beta chain) was recovered during a study of blood T cell repertoires in COVID-19. On the study more broadly: There were acute and convalescent COVID-19 samples, and they came from the United States, Italy and Spain. PBMCs, B-cell-depleted T cells, or T cells provided the cDNA or gDNA that made up the material.

This CDR3 region has 18 residues. Trimming cost V 1 base and J 5 bases; bases outside gene matches: 10. Germline V gene lookup returns CDR1 LNHDA and CDR2 SQIVND (reference sequence). Per the original methods: Quantification of nucleated cells was approximated via reference gene primer amplification. Here immunoSEQ multiplex PCR was the method, and the copy in TCRdb shows in-frame clones only, minus some. The DNA gave D and trimming, while V, J and clone size come from that table. Among nearly 350,000 clones listed, about 93% were seen once. The TCR was taken from a woman aged 18 to 35 who had recovered from COVID-19. The sample was peripheral blood. The chain joins TRBV19 to TRBJ2-3, with 12 nucleotides matching TRBD1. The CDR3 protein is CASSIGGVGTGGLDTQYF. CDR3 DNA: TGTGCCAGTAGTATAGGGGGAGTTGGGACAGGGGGCCTAGATACGCAGTATTTT.